The 20 T cell receptor beta chains below come from one sample, sequenced in a study of control samples from healthy donors and cancer patients. Here immunoSEQ multiplex PCR was the method, and the copy in TCRdb shows in-frame clones only, minus some. The sample lists some 130,000 clones, 90% seen once, with almost 2.5% in the top ten. What was sequenced was blood. The origin of the receptors is a man aged 18 to 30 in good health.

This clone was counted a few times. The rearrangement uses TRBV5-6 and TRBJ1-2; 7 bases match TRBD1. The ends lost 1 base at V and 5 bases at J; junction bases unmatched: 14. CDR1 SGHDT and CDR2 YYEEEE come from the germline V gene. The CDR3 sequence is 17 residues long. CDR3 nucleotides: TGTGCCAGCAGCTTGACCCCGGGACACCAGACAGGGTATGGCTACACCTTC. Residues: CASSLTPGHQTGYGYTF.

The gene calls are TRBV9 and TRBJ1-1, with TRBD1 matching 7 bases. The CDR3 has 15 residues. The trim removed 4 bases at V and 5 bases at J, leaving 11 bases unmatched. Germline V gene data show CDR1 as SGDLS and CDR2 as YYNGEE. In nucleotides, the CDR3 is TGTGCCAGCAGCCGTGAACAGGGGATGAGGACTGAAGCTTTCTTT. Translated: CASSREQGMRTEAFF.

This chain joins TRBV28 and TRBJ1-2; TRBD1 aligns across 7 bases. Trimming removed 6 bases from V and 4 bases from J; junction bases left unmatched: 8. The CDR3 sequence is 14 residues long. Germline V gene sequence: CDR1 MDHEN, CDR2 SYDVKM. CDR3 amino acids: CASSPTGIGYGYTF. The DNA of the CDR3 is TGTGCCAGCAGCCCGACAGGGATCGGCTATGGCTACACCTTC.

The V and J genes are TRBV7-3 and TRBJ1-1; no reliable D call. The V and J ends lost 3 bases and 7 bases respectively, with 9 bases between them. Germline lookup yields CDR1 SGHTA and CDR2 FQGTGA. The CDR3 spans 12 residues. As DNA, the CDR3 is TGTGCCAGCAGCTTCGGGCGGATTGAAGCTTTCTTT. The encoded protein is CASSFGRIEAFF. The full variable domain, completed using reference TRBV7-3 and TRBJ1-1, is GAGVSQTPSNKVTEKGKYVELRCDPISGHTALYWYRQSLGQGPEFLIYFQGTGAADDSGLPNDRFFAVRPEGSVSTLKIQRTERGDSAVYLCASSFGRIEAFFGQGTRLTVV.

This chain connects TRBV5-1 to TRBJ1-5, with D possibly TRBD1 on 5 matching bases. CDR3 size: 14 residues. The V gene lost 4 bases and the J gene lost 5 bases, with 13 bases spanning the gap. From germline, CDR1 is SGHRS and CDR2 YFSETQ. The DNA of the CDR3 is TGCGCCAGCAGCCTAGGGACTGAAGATCAGCCCCAGCATTTT. Translating it yields CASSLGTEDQPQHF.

As for this clone: Other DNA sequences of this sample code for an identical CDR3. The chain uses TRBV7-2 and TRBJ2-5, with D maybe TRBD1 (6 bases). V dropped 5 bases and J dropped 2 bases, with 9 bases sitting between them. The germline V gene encodes CDR1 SGHTA and CDR2 FQGNSA. The CDR3 is 13 amino acids. The CDR3 loop reads CASSKDRQETQYF. The CDR3 region has the DNA TGTGCCAGCAGCAAGGACAGACAAGAGACCCAGTACTTC.

V is TRBV2 and J is TRBJ2-3; D gene ambiguous. This CDR3 is 11 amino acids long. The germline V and J ends were trimmed by 6 bases and 2 bases, with 3 bases remaining between them. Germline-derived CDR1 and CDR2 are SNHLY and FYNNEI. For the CDR3, the DNA is TGTGCCAGCAGACTCACAGATACGCAGTATTTT. Translated: CASRLTDTQYF. The full variable domain, in which reference TRBV2 and TRBJ2-3 provide the parts outside the CDR3, is EPEVTQTPSHQVTQMGQEVILRCVPISNHLYFYWYRQILGQKVEFLVSFYNNEISEKSEIFDDQFSVERPDGSNFTLKIRSTKLEDSAMYFCASRLTDTQYFGPGTRLTVL.

J is TRBJ1-5 and V is TRBV25-1; 8 bases line up with TRBD1. CDR1 MGHDK and CDR2 SYGVNS come from the germline V gene. The CDR3 contains 14 residues. V shed 5 bases, J shed 5 bases, and the junction held 5 bases outside the gene matches. The CDR3 sequence: CASSSGQGDQPQHF. CDR3 bases: TGTGCCAGCAGTTCCGGACAGGGAGATCAGCCCCAGCATTTT. The complete variable domain, with remaining parts taken from reference TRBV25-1 and TRBJ1-5, reads EADIYQTPRYLVIGTGKKITLECSQTMGHDKMYWYQQDPGMELHLIHYSYGVNSTEKGDLSSESTVSRIRTEHFPLTLESARPSHTSQYLCASSSGQGDQPQHFGDGTRLSIL.

This chain joins TRBV6-5 and TRBJ1-2; 10 bases align to TRBD1. This CDR3 region has 15 residues. Germline CDR1 and CDR2: MNHEY and SVGAGI. Germline trimming cut 5 bases from V and 4 bases from J; bases unmatched to any gene: 7. CDR3 sequence reads: CASSTPGQGPYGYTF. CDR3 DNA sequence: TGTGCCAGCAGTACCCCGGGACAGGGGCCCTATGGCTACACCTTC.

In its sample, this clone was seen a few times. The chain uses TRBV7-6 and TRBJ2-1; 7 bases fit TRBD2. Germline CDR1 and CDR2: SGHVS and FNYEAQ. The V gene end was trimmed by 5 bases and the J gene end by 2 bases; junction bases not matched to a gene: 3. This CDR3 spans 14 amino acids. The CDR3 region has the DNA TGTGCCAGCAGCCCCCGGGGGGCCTACAATGAGCAGTTCTTC. The encoded protein is CASSPRGAYNEQFF.

V usage is TRBV5-5 and J usage is TRBJ1-4, with TRBD1 as a possible D gene (5 bases). From germline, CDR1 is SGHKS and CDR2 YYEKEE (reference sequence). Trimming cost V 4 bases and J 0 bases, with 13 bases left between them. This CDR3 region has 16 residues. CDR3 sequence reads: CASSDGTRTTNEKLFF. The CDR3 region has the DNA TGTGCCAGCAGCGATGGGACGCGCACAACTAATGAAAAACTGTTTTTT.

CDR3 sequence: CASSDPNSPLHF. CDR3 bases: TGCGCCAGCAGTGATCCAAATTCACCCCTCCACTTT. The chain is built from TRBV10-1 and TRBJ1-6, with D unresolved. Germline-derived CDR1 and CDR2 are WNHNN and SYGVQD (reference sequence). The V end lost 3 bases, the J end lost 7 bases, and 4 bases lay between the germline ends. The CDR3 has 12 residues.

V gene TRBV6-5 combines with J gene TRBJ2-5; 7 bases line up with TRBD2. CDR3 length: 14 residues. V shed 0 bases and J 6 bases; nucleotides not matched to a gene: 4. Germline CDR1 reads MNHEY; CDR2 reads SVGAGI. CDR3 in amino acids: CASSYSGGEKTQYF. The DNA for the CDR3 is TGTGCCAGCAGTTACTCGGGGGGGGAAAAGACCCAGTACTTC.

V gene TRBV11-2 combines with J gene TRBJ2-1; no definite D call. The CDR3 spans 15 residues. Germline CDR1 reads SGHAT; CDR2 reads FQNNGV. Trimming stripped 0 bases from V and 1 base from J, with 7 bases between. In DNA, the CDR3 is TGTGCCAGCAGCTTAGATTGGGGATCCTACAATGAGCAGTTCTTC. Protein: CASSLDWGSYNEQFF.

A single count supports this clone. The rearrangement uses TRBV9 and TRBJ1-6, with no clear D. The germline V gene encodes CDR1 SGDLS and CDR2 YYNGEE. V lost 1 base to trimming and J lost 8 bases, with 10 bases between them. The CDR3 sequence is 14 residues long. CDR3 loop: CASSVSGHDSPLHF. The DNA for the CDR3 is TGTGCCAGCAGCGTATCTGGCCACGATTCACCCCTCCACTTT.

The chain employs TRBV6-4 and TRBJ2-5; 7 bases agree with TRBD1. With 0 bases clipped from V and 3 bases from J, the junction kept 13 bases outside the gene matches. This CDR3 contains 18 residues. The germline CDR1 and CDR2 sequences are MRHNA and SNTAGT. The CDR3 DNA follows: TGTGCCAGCAGTGACTCACCACCTGACAGGGACCCCAAAGAGACCCAGTACTTC. It is translated as CASSDSPPDRDPKETQYF.

The chain recombines TRBV27 with TRBJ2-1; TRBD2 matches 7 bases. The CDR3 extends over 16 amino acids. V trimming: 5 bases; J trimming: 2 bases; junction bases outside the gene matches: 9. Germline values: CDR1 MNHEY, CDR2 SMNVEV (reference sequence). The CDR3 protein is CASSPQGSGPYNEQFF. In DNA, the CDR3 is TGTGCCAGCAGTCCCCAGGGTAGCGGGCCCTACAATGAGCAGTTCTTC.

This clone appeared once. V and J are TRBV2 and TRBJ1-1, with D possibly TRBD1 on 6 matching bases. Germline loops: CDR1 SNHLY, CDR2 FYNNEI. The CDR3 runs to 14 residues. Trimming took 6 bases from V and 0 from J, leaving 11 bases between them. The CDR3 DNA is TGTGCCAGCAGCGGGGACATAATGAACACTGAAGCTTTCTTT. This encodes CASSGDIMNTEAFF.

The rearrangement uses TRBV29-1 and TRBJ1-1; unclear D gene. This CDR3 has 12 residues. Germline V gene data show CDR1 as SQVTM and CDR2 as ANQGSEA. With 2 bases removed from V and 2 bases from J, the gap between germline ends came to 6 bases. The CDR3 region is CSVERGNTEAFF. CDR3 nucleotide sequence: TGCAGCGTTGAAAGAGGTAACACTGAAGCTTTCTTT.

This sequence joins TRBV5-6 and TRBJ1-1; D is undetermined. The CDR3 is 15 residues long. V was cut by 1 base and J by 1 base, with 11 bases left in between. Germline CDR1 is SGHDT and CDR2 is YYEEEE. The CDR3 loop is CASSLRSLSNTEAFF. The CDR3 region has the DNA TGTGCCAGCAGCTTGAGGTCCTTATCGAACACTGAAGCTTTCTTT.